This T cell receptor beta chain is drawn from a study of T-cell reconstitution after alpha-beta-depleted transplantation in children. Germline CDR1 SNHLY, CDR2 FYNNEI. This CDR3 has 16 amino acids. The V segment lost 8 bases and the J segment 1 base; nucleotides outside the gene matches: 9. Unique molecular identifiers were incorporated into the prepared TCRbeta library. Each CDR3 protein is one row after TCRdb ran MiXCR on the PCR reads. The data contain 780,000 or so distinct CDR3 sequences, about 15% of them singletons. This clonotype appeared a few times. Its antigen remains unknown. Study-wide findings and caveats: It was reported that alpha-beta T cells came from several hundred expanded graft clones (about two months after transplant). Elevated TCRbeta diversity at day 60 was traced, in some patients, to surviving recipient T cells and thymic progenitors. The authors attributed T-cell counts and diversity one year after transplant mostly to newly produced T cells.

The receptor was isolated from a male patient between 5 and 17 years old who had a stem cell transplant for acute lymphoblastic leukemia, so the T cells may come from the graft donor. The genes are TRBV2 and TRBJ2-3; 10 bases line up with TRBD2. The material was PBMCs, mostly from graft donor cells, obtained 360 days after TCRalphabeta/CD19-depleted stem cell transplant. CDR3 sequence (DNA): TGTGCCAGCCGTCCAGTCGGGACTAGCGGCACAGATACGCAGTATTTT. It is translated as CASRPVGTSGTDTQYF.